These T cell receptor beta chains were read from a single sample in a study of early T cells in non-severe SARS-CoV-2 infection. TCRdb re-called the 5' RACE reads with MiXCR, one entry per CDR3 protein. The data show approximately 88,000 distinct CDR3 sequences, approximately 14% seen once. The sample taken for sequencing was whole blood. Source of these receptors: an adult who was a healthcare worker with PCR-confirmed SARS-CoV-2 infection or an uninfected control (not recorded which). Each CDR3 is given with its conserved first and last residue. A D gene is named only where the DNA matches it firmly. Part of the rows lack a size; the others show once, few, many or a class for expanded clones.

TGTGCCACCAGCAGAGGGACAGGGGAATTCTACGAGCAGTACTTC CATSRGTGEFYEQYF TRBJ2-7 TRBD1 TRBV15 few
TGTGCCTGGAGTGTAAGTTTGAACACTGAAGCTTTCTTT CAWSVSLNTEAFF TRBJ1-1 - TRBV30 -
TGTGCCAGCAGTTTGGCCAGGGTATACGACGAGCAGTACTTC CASSLARVYDEQYF TRBJ2-7 - TRBV27 -
TGCGCCAGCGCAGGGGCGAACACCGGGGAGCTGTTTTTT CASAGANTGELFF TRBJ2-2 - TRBV10-2 -
TGTGCCAGTAGTATACAGGGCAAAGAGACCCAGTACTTC CASSIQGKETQYF TRBJ2-5 - TRBV19 many
TGTGCCTGGAGTCCAAACAGGGGCCCCTCCGCTGAAGCTTTCTTT CAWSPNRGPSAEAFF TRBJ1-1 TRBD1 TRBV30 many
TGTGCCAGCCGAAGGGACATTCGCGGCTACACCTTC CASRRDIRGYTF TRBJ1-2 - TRBV12-3/TRBV12-4 -
TGTGCCAGCAGCTCGACAGGGAAGGTTGGTGAAAAACTGTTTTTT CASSSTGKVGEKLFF TRBJ1-4 TRBD1 TRBV7-2 many
TGTGCCAGCAGCTCAGGGCCAGGCGAAGCTTTCTTT CASSSGPGEAFF TRBJ1-1 - TRBV7-9 few
TGTGCGACCAGAGGGGTCTCTGGGGCCAACGTCCTGACTTTC CATRGVSGANVLTF TRBJ2-6 - TRBV2 -
TGCAGCGTTTTTGGACAGGGTGGCGCTTGGTACGAGCAGTACTTC CSVFGQGGAWYEQYF TRBJ2-7 TRBD1 TRBV29-1 -
TGTGCCAGCACCCTGATTGAAGGATCTTACTATGGCTACACCTTC CASTLIEGSYYGYTF TRBJ1-2 - TRBV2 few
TGCAGCGTTAGTAGGCGGCCCACCGGGGAGCTGTTTTTT CSVSRRPTGELFF TRBJ2-2 - TRBV29-1 many
TGTGCCAGCAGTTCCGGGACTAGCGGGGGGTCCTACAATGAGCAGTTCTTC CASSSGTSGGSYNEQFF TRBJ2-1 TRBD2 TRBV6-6 few
TGCAGTCCAGGGCTAGCGGGTTACAATGAGCAGTTCTTC CSPGLAGYNEQFF TRBJ2-1 TRBD2 TRBV20-1 many
TGCAGCGTTGTGGGGTACCGGGACAACCCCTACGAGCAGTACTTC CSVVGYRDNPYEQYF TRBJ2-7 - TRBV29-1 -
TGCAGCGCTGGAATCGGGGGGGTCTCCGAGCAGTACTTC CSAGIGGVSEQYF TRBJ2-7 TRBD2 TRBV29-1 -
TGTGCCGCCCTAAGCGGGGGGGCTGCAGATACGCAGTATTTT CAALSGGAADTQYF TRBJ2-3 TRBD2 TRBV6-1 many
TGTGCCAGCAGCGCCCTGGGGGGCGGGAAAAACATTCAGTACTTC CASSALGGGKNIQYF TRBJ2-4 - TRBV11-2 many
TGCGCCAGCAGCTTTGGGGGGATGAACACTGAAGCTTTCTTT CASSFGGMNTEAFF TRBJ1-1 - TRBV5-1 -
TGTGCCAGCAGTTTAACCGGGGACCTTTTCTGGAAAGAACTGTTTTTT CASSLTGDLFWKELFF TRBJ1-4 - TRBV12-3/TRBV12-4 many
TGCAGTGCAGGGAGGGGGCGGACTGAAGCTTTCTTT CSAGRGRTEAFF TRBJ1-1 TRBD1 TRBV20-1 many
TGTGCCAGCAGCGCCTCGGGGGTACTGAACTCTGGAAACACCATATATTTT CASSASGVLNSGNTIYF TRBJ1-3 - TRBV7-9 many
TGCGCCAGCAGCCAAATATTCTCCAGGGATGGGGATGAGCAGTTCTTC CASSQIFSRDGDEQFF TRBJ2-1 - TRBV4-1 -
TGTGCCAGCAGCGACGGCGGACTCACTTACAATGAGCAGTTCTTC CASSDGGLTYNEQFF TRBJ2-1 - TRBV9 -
TGTGCCAGCAGCTTAGATCCGGGACCCACAGATACGCAGTATTTT CASSLDPGPTDTQYF TRBJ2-3 - TRBV11-3 many
TGCAGTGCGCAGACAGACCAACAAGAGACCCAGTACTTC CSAQTDQQETQYF TRBJ2-5 - TRBV20-1 few
TGCAGTGCTAGAAGGACAGGGAACACTGAAGCTTTCTTT CSARRTGNTEAFF TRBJ1-1 TRBD1 TRBV20-1 -
TGTGCCAGTAGTGCGTATGGCTACACCTTC CASSAYGYTF TRBJ1-2 - TRBV19 -
TGTGCCAGCAGTTTTGTCTCAACTAATGAAAAACTGTTTTTT CASSFVSTNEKLFF TRBJ1-4 - TRBV12-3/TRBV12-4 -
TGTGCCAGCAGTGAAACGCGTTCAGGGGGGACTGAAGCTTTCTTT CASSETRSGGTEAFF TRBJ1-1 TRBD1 TRBV2 few